The rows below give T cell receptor beta chains drawn from one sample of a study of response to subunit inactivated influenza vaccine. One entry per CDR3 protein, called by TCRdb with MiXCR from the RT-PCR reads. The profile shows 650,000 to 800,000 distinct CDR3 sequences, less than 20% of them singletons. The specimen was PBMCs from blood, collected approximately 5 days after vaccination. The receptors were sampled from a man in his fifties who received an inactivated influenza vaccine. CDR3s include the opening cysteine and the closing phenylalanine or tryptophan. Fields, in order: J gene, V gene, D gene, clone size, CDR3 DNA, CDR3 protein. D genes are given only for firm matches. The size field is filled for only some rows; it gives once, few, many or a size class.

J gene: TRBJ2-5
V gene: TRBV4-3
D gene: TRBD2
clone size: many
CDR3 DNA: TGCGCCAGCAGCCAAGATCCCTGGGGAGGGGAGACCCAGTACTTC
CDR3 protein: CASSQDPWGGETQYF

J gene: TRBJ1-2
V gene: TRBV7-2
D gene: -
clone size: -
CDR3 DNA: TGTGCCAGCAGCTTAGTGTTCAGAGCCTATGGCTACACCTTC
CDR3 protein: CASSLVFRAYGYTF

J gene: TRBJ1-5
V gene: TRBV19
D gene: -
clone size: few
CDR3 DNA: TGTGCCAGTAGTCTATTTAGCAATCAGCCCCAGCATTTT
CDR3 protein: CASSLFSNQPQHF

J gene: TRBJ1-2
V gene: TRBV5-1
D gene: TRBD1
clone size: -
CDR3 DNA: TGCGCCAGCAGCTCCCCGGGACAGCCTTTTGATGGCTACACCTTC
CDR3 protein: CASSSPGQPFDGYTF

J gene: TRBJ2-1
V gene: TRBV4-2
D gene: -
clone size: -
CDR3 DNA: TGTGCCAGCAGCAACCCCGGGCAGGGTTCCAATGAGCAGTTCTTC
CDR3 protein: CASSNPGQGSNEQFF

J gene: TRBJ2-5
V gene: TRBV5-5
D gene: TRBD2
clone size: -
CDR3 DNA: TGTGCCAGTACATTCAGCGGGGGGGACGGCGAGACCCAGTACTTC
CDR3 protein: CASTFSGGDGETQYF

J gene: TRBJ2-6
V gene: TRBV28
D gene: -
clone size: -
CDR3 DNA: TGTGCCAGCAGTGCAATGCCTGGGGCCAACGTCCTGACTTTC
CDR3 protein: CASSAMPGANVLTF

J gene: TRBJ1-4
V gene: TRBV20-1
D gene: -
clone size: few
CDR3 DNA: TGCAGTGCTAGATTTGGGGGAGTGGGTGAAAAACTGTTTTTT
CDR3 protein: CSARFGGVGEKLFF

J gene: TRBJ2-7
V gene: TRBV29-1
D gene: TRBD1
clone size: -
CDR3 DNA: TGCAGCGTACACAGGGGGTCGGTGCCGGACGAGCAGTACTTC
CDR3 protein: CSVHRGSVPDEQYF

J gene: TRBJ1-2
V gene: TRBV20-1
D gene: -
clone size: few
CDR3 DNA: TGCAGTGCTATCCACCCAGGAAAAAGGGACTATGGCTACACCTTC
CDR3 protein: CSAIHPGKRDYGYTF

J gene: TRBJ2-1
V gene: TRBV7-9
D gene: -
clone size: few
CDR3 DNA: TGTGCCAGCAGCGTGCCGAGGGGGTCCTACAATGAGCAGTTCTTC
CDR3 protein: CASSVPRGSYNEQFF

J gene: TRBJ1-4
V gene: TRBV18
D gene: -
clone size: -
CDR3 DNA: TGTGCCAGCTCACCACAAGTAGGATGGGGTAATGAAAAACTGTTTTTT
CDR3 protein: CASSPQVGWGNEKLFF

J gene: TRBJ2-2
V gene: TRBV2
D gene: TRBD2
clone size: -
CDR3 DNA: TGTGCCAGCGCCGGGACTAGCGGGAGAGGAGGGGAGCTGTTTTTT
CDR3 protein: CASAGTSGRGGELFF

J gene: TRBJ1-1
V gene: TRBV5-4
D gene: TRBD1
clone size: -
CDR3 DNA: TGTGCCAGCAGCTTGGGACAGGGGAGGGGGAGCACTGAAGCTTTCTTT
CDR3 protein: CASSLGQGRGSTEAFF

J gene: TRBJ2-1
V gene: TRBV5-1
D gene: TRBD2
clone size: -
CDR3 DNA: TGCGCCAGCAGGCCTGATGGCGGGGGGGCCGATGAGCAGTTCTTC
CDR3 protein: CASRPDGGGADEQFF

J gene: TRBJ2-5
V gene: TRBV15
D gene: -
clone size: many
CDR3 DNA: TGTGCCACCAGCAGAGGGGCGGGTTACAGAGAGACCCAGTACTTC
CDR3 protein: CATSRGAGYRETQYF

J gene: TRBJ2-3
V gene: TRBV6-5
D gene: -
clone size: -
CDR3 DNA: TGTGCCAGCAGTTACTTTGGGGACAAAGATACGCAGTATTTT
CDR3 protein: CASSYFGDKDTQYF

J gene: TRBJ2-1
V gene: TRBV6-5
D gene: TRBD1
clone size: -
CDR3 DNA: TGTGCCAGCAGTTACTCTCCCAGGGGGAGTCCCTCCTACAATGAGCAGTTCTTC
CDR3 protein: CASSYSPRGSPSYNEQFF

J gene: TRBJ1-5
V gene: TRBV5-1
D gene: -
clone size: -
CDR3 DNA: TGCGCCAGCAGCTTGGTTGCAGGGGCTCAGCCCCAGCATTTT
CDR3 protein: CASSLVAGAQPQHF

J gene: TRBJ2-1
V gene: TRBV21-1
D gene: -
clone size: few
CDR3 DNA: TGTGCCAGCAGCAGGCCGGGGCCGCGGATTCCCAATGAGCAGTTCTTC
CDR3 protein: CASSRPGPRIPNEQFF

J gene: TRBJ2-7
V gene: TRBV5-1
D gene: TRBD1
clone size: -
CDR3 DNA: TGCGCCAGCAGCTTGGGGACAGGGGACCACGAGCAGTACTTC
CDR3 protein: CASSLGTGDHEQYF

J gene: TRBJ1-2
V gene: TRBV20-1
D gene: TRBD1
clone size: many
CDR3 DNA: TGCAGTGCGTACGACAGGGGGAACTATGGCTACACCTTC
CDR3 protein: CSAYDRGNYGYTF

J gene: TRBJ2-1
V gene: TRBV18
D gene: TRBD2
clone size: -
CDR3 DNA: TGTGCCAGCTCACTACGCGGGACTAGCGGACACAATGAGCAGTTCTTC
CDR3 protein: CASSLRGTSGHNEQFF

J gene: TRBJ1-5
V gene: TRBV12-3/TRBV12-4
D gene: TRBD1
clone size: many
CDR3 DNA: TGTGCCAGCAGGCGACAGGGGGTCGGGGAGCCCCAGCATTTT
CDR3 protein: CASRRQGVGEPQHF

J gene: TRBJ2-2
V gene: TRBV29-1
D gene: -
clone size: many
CDR3 DNA: TGCAGCGTCCTTACCGGGATTAACACCGGGGAGCTGTTTTTT
CDR3 protein: CSVLTGINTGELFF

J gene: TRBJ2-1
V gene: TRBV5-1
D gene: TRBD2
clone size: many
CDR3 DNA: TGCGCCAGCAGCATTAGCGGGGGTTCCTACAATGAGCAGTTCTTC
CDR3 protein: CASSISGGSYNEQFF

J gene: TRBJ2-7
V gene: TRBV6-1
D gene: TRBD2
clone size: -
CDR3 DNA: TGTGCCAGCAGTGAAGCTATCCTAGCGGGGCTTTACGAGCAGTACTTC
CDR3 protein: CASSEAILAGLYEQYF

J gene: TRBJ2-5
V gene: TRBV7-7
D gene: TRBD2
clone size: -
CDR3 DNA: TGTGCTAGCAGCTTAGAAACGGCTAGCGGGCAAGAGACCCAGTACTTC
CDR3 protein: CASSLETASGQETQYF

J gene: TRBJ2-7
V gene: TRBV20-1
D gene: TRBD2
clone size: -
CDR3 DNA: TGCAGTGCTACCTCGGGAGGGGTCCGCGAGCAGTACTTC
CDR3 protein: CSATSGGVREQYF

J gene: TRBJ2-5
V gene: TRBV5-1
D gene: TRBD1
clone size: few
CDR3 DNA: TGCGCCAGCAGCTTGGGACAGGGGGCAACAGAGACCCAGTACTTC
CDR3 protein: CASSLGQGATETQYF

J gene: TRBJ1-1
V gene: TRBV11-2
D gene: -
clone size: few
CDR3 DNA: TGTGCCAGCAGCCCCGAGTGGGGCACTGAAGCTTTCTTT
CDR3 protein: CASSPEWGTEAFF

J gene: TRBJ1-1
V gene: TRBV5-1
D gene: TRBD1
clone size: -
CDR3 DNA: TGCGCCAGCAGCATGACAGGGCCAGGTGAAGCTTTCTTT
CDR3 protein: CASSMTGPGEAFF

J gene: TRBJ2-3
V gene: TRBV3-1
D gene: -
clone size: -
CDR3 DNA: TGTGCCAGCAGCCAAAAGCGGCTAGCTCCAGCAGATACGCAGTATTTT
CDR3 protein: CASSQKRLAPADTQYF

J gene: TRBJ1-5
V gene: TRBV20-1
D gene: -
clone size: -
CDR3 DNA: TGCAGTGCTGCAGACGGGAATCAGCCCCAGCATTTT
CDR3 protein: CSAADGNQPQHF

J gene: TRBJ2-3
V gene: TRBV11-2
D gene: TRBD2
clone size: -
CDR3 DNA: TGTGCCAGCAGTTTTAGCGGGGGGGGCACAGATACGCAGTATTTT
CDR3 protein: CASSFSGGGTDTQYF

J gene: TRBJ2-1
V gene: TRBV24-1
D gene: TRBD2
clone size: few
CDR3 DNA: TGTGCCACCAGTGCCGTAAGACTAGCGGGAGCCTCCTACAATGAGCAGTTCTTC
CDR3 protein: CATSAVRLAGASYNEQFF

J gene: TRBJ2-2
V gene: TRBV10-3
D gene: -
clone size: -
CDR3 DNA: TGTGCCATCAGTGAGTCCCAGAACAGGCCTACCGGGGAGCTGTTTTTT
CDR3 protein: CAISESQNRPTGELFF

J gene: TRBJ2-3
V gene: TRBV5-5
D gene: -
clone size: -
CDR3 DNA: TGTGCCAGCAGCTTAGTTACTGGCACAGATACGCAGTATTTT
CDR3 protein: CASSLVTGTDTQYF

J gene: TRBJ2-7
V gene: TRBV4-1
D gene: -
clone size: few
CDR3 DNA: TGCGCCAGCAGCCAAGCAAGGGGGTTCTACGAGCAGTACTTC
CDR3 protein: CASSQARGFYEQYF

J gene: TRBJ1-1
V gene: TRBV20-1
D gene: -
clone size: -
CDR3 DNA: TGCAGTGCACCCGTACCCCCCACAAACACTGAAGCTTTCTTT
CDR3 protein: CSAPVPPTNTEAFF

J gene: TRBJ2-7
V gene: TRBV28
D gene: -
clone size: -
CDR3 DNA: TGTGCCAGCAGTAGGGACAATTTTTTGGGCGAGCAGTACTTC
CDR3 protein: CASSRDNFLGEQYF